These T cell receptor beta chains were read from a single sample in a study of cytomegalovirus exposure and HLA in healthy donors. Some clones are missing from TCRdb's copy, which holds only in-frame ones; the method was immunoSEQ multiplex PCR. The sample lists roughly 130,000 clones; approximately 80% were seen once. The sample consisted of PBMCs. All receptors come from a male donor in good health and CMV-seronegative. CDR3s include the opening cysteine and the closing phenylalanine or tryptophan. A D gene is named only where the DNA matches it firmly. Clone size, where shown, is once, few, many, or a class for clones that have expanded.

d_gene	v_gene	j_gene	abundance	CDR3nt	CDR3aa
TRBD1	TRBV2	TRBJ2-7	-	TGTGCCAGCAGCGGAGTTAGGGACAGGCTATCCTACGAGCAGTACTTC	CASSGVRDRLSYEQYF
-	TRBV5-6	TRBJ2-1	-	TGTGCCAGCAGTCTGGCGGGGCAATCAAGGTCATTCTTC	CASSLAGQSRSFF
TRBD1	TRBV6-5	TRBJ2-2	-	TGTGCCAGCAGTCCTGACAGGGGGAACACCGGGGAGCTGTTTTTT	CASSPDRGNTGELFF
-	TRBV11-1	TRBJ2-3	-	TGTGCCAGCAGCTCAGATAATACGCAGTATTTT	CASSSDNTQYF
-	TRBV9	TRBJ1-2	-	TGTGCCAGCGTCAAGGGGGGGGTGTTTAACTATGGCTACACCTTC	CASVKGGVFNYGYTF
-	TRBV19	TRBJ1-5	-	TGTGCCAGTAGCGTACGACTCTATCAGCCCCAGCATTTT	CASSVRLYQPQHF
TRBD2	TRBV9	TRBJ2-7	-	TGTGCCAGCAGCGCCAAAGAGCGGGGGGGTTCCTACGAGCAGTACTTC	CASSAKERGGSYEQYF
-	TRBV7-9	TRBJ1-1	-	TGTTCCAGCAGCCGTCCTTTATCCCTGATCCTAGTCTTT	CSSSRPLSLILVF
TRBD1	TRBV11-3	TRBJ2-1	once	TGTGCCAGCAGCCCGGACAGGTCCAATGAGCAGTTCTTC	CASSPDRSNEQFF
TRBD1	TRBV28	TRBJ1-1	once	TGTGCCAGCAGTTTCCGTCGAATGGGGACAGGGGTAACTTTCTTT	CASSFRRMGTGVTFF
-	TRBV27	TRBJ1-2	-	TGTGCCAGCAGTTTATACGCAGGGCTGGGCTACACCTTC	CASSLYAGLGYTF
TRBD1	TRBV27	TRBJ2-7	-	TGTGCCAGCAGTCGTCAGGGACAGGGATACTACGAGCAGTACTTC	CASSRQGQGYYEQYF
-	TRBV7-2	TRBJ1-5	-	TGTGCCAGCAGCTTATCCCGGGGACTGAGGGGAGATCAGCCCCAGCATTTT	CASSLSRGLRGDQPQHF
TRBD1	TRBV6-1	TRBJ1-5	few	TGTGCCAGCAGTGAGAGACAGGGGTATCAGCCCCAGCATTTT	CASSERQGYQPQHF
TRBD1	TRBV6-5	TRBJ1-5	-	TGTGCCAGCAGTTATACAGGGGAACAGCCCCAGCATTTT	CASSYTGEQPQHF
TRBD2	TRBV7-8	TRBJ2-1	-	TGTGCCAGCCACAAGCGGGGGGAATTCAATGAGCAGTTCTTC	CASHKRGEFNEQFF
-	TRBV30	TRBJ2-7	-	TGTGCCTGGAGTGTACTCCCAGGGGGGTCCTACGAGCAGTACTTC	CAWSVLPGGSYEQYF
-	TRBV13	TRBJ2-1	-	TGTGCCAGCAGCTTAAGAGGAAATAGCAATGAGCAGTTCTTC	CASSLRGNSNEQFF
TRBD2	TRBV5-1	TRBJ2-1	-	TGCGCCAGCAGCTTGGAGACTAGCGGGGGCCACTACAATGAGCAGTTCTTC	CASSLETSGGHYNEQFF
TRBD1	TRBV18	TRBJ1-5	-	TGTGCCAGCTCACCTCGCGCGGACAGGGTTCAGCCCCAGCATTTT	CASSPRADRVQPQHF
TRBD2	TRBV7-9	TRBJ2-2	-	TGTGCCAGCAGCCCCAGTAAACTCGGGACTACGAACACCGGGGAGCTGTTTTTT	CASSPSKLGTTNTGELFF
-	TRBV5-1	TRBJ2-1	-	TGCGCCAGCAGCTTTAGACCCAACCCAGGCAATGAGCAGTTCTTC	CASSFRPNPGNEQFF
-	TRBV7-2	TRBJ2-5	-	TGTGCCAGTGGGAAAGTGGGGGGGGCAGGGGGCGGGGAGACCCAGTACTTC	CASGKVGGAGGGETQYF
TRBD1	TRBV19	TRBJ1-1	-	TGTGCCAGTACCCATAGGCAGGGGGCGGATGAAGCTTTCTTT	CASTHRQGADEAFF
TRBD2	TRBV4-2	TRBJ2-1	-	TGTGCCAGCAGTCAGACTAGCGGGGTCAACAATGAGCAGTTCTTC	CASSQTSGVNNEQFF
-	TRBV1	TRBJ1-5	-	TGCACCAGCAGATCGGGACAGGGATGCAATCAGCCCCAGCATTTT	CTSRSGQGCNQPQHF
TRBD2	TRBV5-1	TRBJ2-1	-	TGCGCCAGCAGCTCGGGACTAGCGGGAGACAATGAGCAGTTCTTC	CASSSGLAGDNEQFF
TRBD1	TRBV2	TRBJ2-3	-	TGTGCCAGCAGTGTCCCCGCTGACAGGGGTCGCACAGATACGCAGTATTTT	CASSVPADRGRTDTQYF
TRBD1	TRBV5-1	TRBJ2-7	-	TGCGCCAGCAGCTCCACAGGGGCCTACGAGCAGTACTTC	CASSSTGAYEQYF
-	TRBV7-2	TRBJ1-5	-	TGTGCCAGCAGCCTAAACAGGGATCAGCCCCAGCATTTT	CASSLNRDQPQHF
-	TRBV5-1	TRBJ1-4	-	TGCGCCAGCAGCTTGGTGGCGGGGAATAATGAAAAACTGTTTTTT	CASSLVAGNNEKLFF
TRBD2	TRBV19	TRBJ2-1	-	TGTGCCAGTAGTATGCCTAGCGGGAGCTCCTACAATGAGCAGTTCTTC	CASSMPSGSSYNEQFF
TRBD1	TRBV6-6	TRBJ2-3	-	TGTGCCAGCAGACGGACAGGGGGCGCAGATACGCAGTATTTT	CASRRTGGADTQYF
-	TRBV15	TRBJ2-2	-	TGTGCCAGCAGACGGAGCACGAACACCGGGGAGCTGTTTTTT	CASRRSTNTGELFF
TRBD1	TRBV5-1	TRBJ1-5	-	TGCGCCAGCAGCTTGGATGGGACAGGGTTGAGTCAGCCCCAGCATTTT	CASSLDGTGLSQPQHF
-	TRBV9	TRBJ1-1	-	TGTGCCAGCAGCCCCGGGGGTAAGTCCGAAGCTTTCTTT	CASSPGGKSEAFF
TRBD1	TRBV11-2	TRBJ2-7	-	TGTGCCAGCAGCTACAGGGGTCGCGAGCAGTACTTC	CASSYRGREQYF
-	TRBV5-1	TRBJ2-2	-	TGCGCCAGCAGCTTGGGCAGGGAGGCCGGGGAGCTGTTTTTT	CASSLGREAGELFF
-	TRBV9	TRBJ2-3	few	TGTGCCAGCAGCGTAGTATCCGGGAGTGGAGATACGCAGTATTTT	CASSVVSGSGDTQYF
-	TRBV11-2	TRBJ1-2	-	TGTGCCAGCAGCACTAACAGGGAGACCTATGGCTACACCTTC	CASSTNRETYGYTF
TRBD2	TRBV5-4	TRBJ2-1	-	TGTGCCAGCAGCCGAGGTGTTAGCGGGATAGGTGAGCAGTTCTTC	CASSRGVSGIGEQFF
TRBD1	TRBV9	TRBJ2-1	-	TGTGCCAGCAGCGTAGAGTTCCTCGGGACAGTAGGGAATGAGCAGTTCTTC	CASSVEFLGTVGNEQFF
TRBD2	TRBV5-4	TRBJ2-1	few	TGTGCCAGCAGCCAAGATGGGACTAGCGGGAGCAATGAGCAGTTCTTC	CASSQDGTSGSNEQFF
-	TRBV2	TRBJ1-5	-	TGTGCCAGCAGTGAAGCGCTTCTGGCTTATAGCAATCAGCCCCAGCATTTT	CASSEALLAYSNQPQHF
TRBD1	TRBV7-9	TRBJ2-5	-	TGTGCCAGCAGCAGCACCACAGGGGGCTGGGAGACCCAGTACTTC	CASSSTTGGWETQYF
TRBD1	TRBV2	TRBJ1-1	-	TGTGCCAGCAAGCTGGGACAGGGGAACACTGAAGCTTTCTTT	CASKLGQGNTEAFF
TRBD2	TRBV9	TRBJ2-3	once	TGTGCCAGCAGCGCCGGGTGGACTAGCGGGGAACTAGATACGCAGTATTTT	CASSAGWTSGELDTQYF
TRBD2	TRBV15	TRBJ2-3	-	TGTGCCACCAGCAGAGGCCCGGGACTAGCGGCCTCGGATACGCAGTATTTT	CATSRGPGLAASDTQYF